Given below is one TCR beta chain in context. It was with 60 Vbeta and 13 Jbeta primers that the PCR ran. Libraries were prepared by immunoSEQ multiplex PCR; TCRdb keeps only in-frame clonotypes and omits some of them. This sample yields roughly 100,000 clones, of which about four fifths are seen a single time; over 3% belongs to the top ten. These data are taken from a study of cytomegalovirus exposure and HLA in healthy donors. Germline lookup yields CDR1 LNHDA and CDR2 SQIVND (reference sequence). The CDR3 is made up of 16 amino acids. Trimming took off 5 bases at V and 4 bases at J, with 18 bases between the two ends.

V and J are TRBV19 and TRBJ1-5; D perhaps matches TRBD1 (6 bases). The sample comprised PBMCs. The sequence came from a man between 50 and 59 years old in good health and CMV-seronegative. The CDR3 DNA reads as TGTGCCAGTAGTGCCTCGGACAGAGTTTTGAATCAGCCCCAGCATTTT. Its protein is CASSASDRVLNQPQHF.